This TCR beta chain was retrieved from a study of human versus mouse CDR3 diversity and MHC coevolution. TCRdb's table, derived via immunoSEQ multiplex PCR, lists solely in-frame clones and lacks some. The table has 80,000 or so clones, around 93% seen once. V was trimmed by 4 bases and J by 1 base, leaving 11 bases between them. The CDR3 spans 15 residues. Germline CDR1 LGHNA, CDR2 YSLEER. Study-wide points: iCHAO1 estimated the human TCR beta repertoire at some 1.7 million clonotypes.

Note on this clone: Its matching antigen is unknown.

Naive CD4 T cells, CD45RO-negative and CD62L-positive, were flow-sorted from PBMCs. This clonotype was obtained from a person aged 30-69 years in good health. The sequenced sample consisted of naive CD4+ T cells from blood. Stated subset: CD45RO-negative CD62L-positive naive CD4 T cells. V is TRBV4-3 and J is TRBJ1-3; D is unclear. The CDR3 sequence: CASSPHTGSGNTIYF. For the CDR3, the DNA is TGCGCCAGCAGCCCCCATACGGGGTCTGGAAACACCATATATTTT.